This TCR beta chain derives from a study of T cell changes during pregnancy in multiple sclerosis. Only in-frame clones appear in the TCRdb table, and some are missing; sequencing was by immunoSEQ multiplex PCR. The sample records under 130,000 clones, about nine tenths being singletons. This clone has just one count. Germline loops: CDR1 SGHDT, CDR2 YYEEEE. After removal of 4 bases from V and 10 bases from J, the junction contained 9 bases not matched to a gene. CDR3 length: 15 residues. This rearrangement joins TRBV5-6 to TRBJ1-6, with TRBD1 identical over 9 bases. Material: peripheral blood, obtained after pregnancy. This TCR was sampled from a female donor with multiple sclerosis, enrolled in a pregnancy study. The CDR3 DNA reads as TGTGCCAGCAGCAACCGGGACAGGGCCGCCTCACCCCTCCACTTT. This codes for CASSNRDRAASPLHF.